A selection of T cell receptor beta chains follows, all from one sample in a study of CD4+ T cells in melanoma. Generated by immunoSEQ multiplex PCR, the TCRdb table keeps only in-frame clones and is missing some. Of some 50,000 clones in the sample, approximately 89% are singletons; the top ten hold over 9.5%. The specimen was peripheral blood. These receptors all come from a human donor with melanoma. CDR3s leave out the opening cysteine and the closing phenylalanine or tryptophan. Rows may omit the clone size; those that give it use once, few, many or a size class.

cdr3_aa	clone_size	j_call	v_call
ASGLGPKSSYNEQF	.	TRBJ2-1	TRBV12-5
ASSLTSGGGDTQY	.	TRBJ2-3	TRBV19
ASSLAWGSNEQF	.	TRBJ2-1	TRBV5-8
ASSFAQDTYGYT	.	TRBJ1-2	TRBV28
ASSSQDRGSGNTIY	.	TRBJ1-3	TRBV7-9
ASSQHPWTARQTQY	.	TRBJ2-5	TRBV14
ASSPLAGDGGYT	few	TRBJ1-2	TRBV18
ATQPGQSPSYEQY	.	TRBJ2-7	TRBV28
ASSQETSGGYETQY	.	TRBJ2-5	TRBV4-1
ASSTKDPRGAYEQY	.	TRBJ2-7	TRBV19
ASSPGQGYGYT	once	TRBJ1-2	TRBV7-9
ASSYGSSRNTEAF	.	TRBJ1-1	TRBV6-6
ASSGRQGMNTEAF	.	TRBJ1-1	TRBV5-1
ASSSMDRGKERANVLT	.	TRBJ2-6	TRBV7-9
ASSESKETQY	.	TRBJ2-5	TRBV10-2
ASSLGGYYQETQY	.	TRBJ2-5	TRBV5-1
ASSSGTASTDTQY	.	TRBJ2-3	TRBV5-4
ASSFIQRNSPLH	.	TRBJ1-6	TRBV28